A selection of T cell receptor beta chains follows, all from one sample in a study of cytomegalovirus exposure and HLA in healthy donors. TCRdb's copy holds only in-frame clones and misses some; the assay was immunoSEQ multiplex PCR. The table has 150,000 to 200,000 clones, about 76% seen once. The sequencing sample was made of PBMCs. These receptors were taken from a female donor in good health and CMV-seronegative. Each CDR3 is given with its conserved first and last residue. The order of the fields is CDR3 protein, CDR3 DNA, clone size, J gene, D gene, V gene. A D gene is named only where the DNA matches it firmly. Clone size is stated in some rows and not others, as once, few, many or a class when expanded.

CDR3 protein: CASSPEEGTGELFF
CDR3 DNA: TGTGCCAGCAGCCCAGAGGAGGGCACCGGGGAGCTGTTTTTT
clone size: -
J gene: TRBJ2-2
D gene: -
V gene: TRBV6-4

CDR3 protein: CASSLKAGRAPLHF
CDR3 DNA: TGTGCCAGCAGCTTAAAGGCGGGGCGGGCACCCCTCCACTTT
clone size: -
J gene: TRBJ1-6
D gene: -
V gene: TRBV7-2

CDR3 protein: CASSPTGWGEQYF
CDR3 DNA: TGTGCCAGCAGTCCCACAGGGTGGGGCGAGCAGTACTTC
clone size: -
J gene: TRBJ2-7
D gene: -
V gene: TRBV6-5

CDR3 protein: CASSILDGNEAFF
CDR3 DNA: TGTGCCAGTAGTATCCTGGACGGGAATGAAGCTTTCTTT
clone size: once
J gene: TRBJ1-1
D gene: -
V gene: TRBV19

CDR3 protein: CASRSRDRSSYEQYF
CDR3 DNA: TGTGCCAGCAGGTCCCGGGACAGGAGCTCCTACGAGCAGTACTTC
clone size: -
J gene: TRBJ2-7
D gene: TRBD1
V gene: TRBV6-6

CDR3 protein: CASSSSGRGSTDTQYF
CDR3 DNA: TGCGCCAGCAGTTCGAGCGGGAGGGGATCCACAGATACGCAGTATTTT
clone size: -
J gene: TRBJ2-3
D gene: TRBD2
V gene: TRBV4-1

CDR3 protein: CASSLDLGMNTEAFF
CDR3 DNA: TGTGCCAGCAGCTTAGATTTGGGCATGAACACTGAAGCTTTCTTT
clone size: -
J gene: TRBJ1-1
D gene: -
V gene: TRBV11-2

CDR3 protein: CASSELGRGNTEAFF
CDR3 DNA: TGTGCCAGCAGTGAATTAGGGAGGGGGAACACTGAAGCTTTCTTT
clone size: -
J gene: TRBJ1-1
D gene: -
V gene: TRBV25-1

CDR3 protein: CASSQNTEAFF
CDR3 DNA: TGTGCCAGCTCCCAAAACACTGAAGCTTTCTTT
clone size: -
J gene: TRBJ1-1
D gene: -
V gene: TRBV18

CDR3 protein: CASKTETLNTEAFF
CDR3 DNA: TGTGCCAGCAAGACGGAGACCTTGAACACTGAAGCTTTCTTT
clone size: few
J gene: TRBJ1-1
D gene: -
V gene: TRBV2

CDR3 protein: CASSGQGAEETQYF
CDR3 DNA: TGTGCCAGCAGCGGACAGGGGGCAGAGGAGACCCAGTACTTC
clone size: -
J gene: TRBJ2-5
D gene: -
V gene: TRBV21-1

CDR3 protein: CASSFSGAPQETQYF
CDR3 DNA: TGCGCCAGCAGCTTTAGCGGGGCCCCCCAAGAGACCCAGTACTTC
clone size: few
J gene: TRBJ2-5
D gene: TRBD2
V gene: TRBV5-1

CDR3 protein: CASSLALKGGPQYF
CDR3 DNA: TGTGCCAGCAGCTTGGCCCTCAAGGGCGGGCCTCAGTACTTC
clone size: -
J gene: TRBJ2-4
D gene: -
V gene: TRBV5-5

CDR3 protein: CASSQQGRWTEAFF
CDR3 DNA: TGTGCCAGCAGTCAACAGGGGAGATGGACTGAAGCTTTCTTT
clone size: few
J gene: TRBJ1-1
D gene: TRBD1
V gene: TRBV25-1

CDR3 protein: CASSQGVESGANVLTF
CDR3 DNA: TGCGCCAGCAGCCAAGGAGTTGAGTCTGGGGCCAACGTCCTGACTTTC
clone size: -
J gene: TRBJ2-6
D gene: -
V gene: TRBV4-1

CDR3 protein: CASSYGLAGEAEQFF
CDR3 DNA: TGTGCCAGCAGCTACGGACTAGCGGGAGAAGCAGAGCAGTTCTTC
clone size: -
J gene: TRBJ2-1
D gene: TRBD2
V gene: TRBV11-3

CDR3 protein: CAWLPGWTEAFF
CDR3 DNA: TGTGCCTGGCTTCCAGGGTGGACTGAAGCTTTCTTT
clone size: -
J gene: TRBJ1-1
D gene: -
V gene: TRBV30

CDR3 protein: CASARALKETQYF
CDR3 DNA: TGTGCCAGCGCTAGAGCCCTCAAAGAGACCCAGTACTTC
clone size: few
J gene: TRBJ2-5
D gene: -
V gene: TRBV18

CDR3 protein: CASSLNMETYEQYF
CDR3 DNA: TGTGCCAGCAGTTTGAATATGGAGACCTACGAGCAGTACTTC
clone size: -
J gene: TRBJ2-7
D gene: -
V gene: TRBV27

CDR3 protein: CASSVATVPSSYGYTF
CDR3 DNA: TGTGCCAGCAGCGTAGCGACAGTACCCTCTAGCTATGGCTACACCTTC
clone size: -
J gene: TRBJ1-2
D gene: -
V gene: TRBV9

CDR3 protein: CASSATGALGEQYF
CDR3 DNA: TGTGCCAGTAGTGCTACAGGGGCCTTGGGCGAGCAGTACTTC
clone size: -
J gene: TRBJ2-7
D gene: TRBD1
V gene: TRBV19

CDR3 protein: CSVQMRGLDYGYTF
CDR3 DNA: TGCAGCGTACAGATGCGAGGGTTGGACTATGGCTACACCTTC
clone size: -
J gene: TRBJ1-2
D gene: -
V gene: TRBV29-1

CDR3 protein: CASSVGLAKASGELFF
CDR3 DNA: TGTGCCAGCAGCGTGGGACTAGCGAAGGCCTCCGGGGAGCTGTTTTTT
clone size: -
J gene: TRBJ2-2
D gene: TRBD2
V gene: TRBV7-2

CDR3 protein: CASSSWEGSTDTQYF
CDR3 DNA: TGTGCCAGCAGCTCGTGGGAGGGATCCACAGATACGCAGTATTTT
clone size: -
J gene: TRBJ2-3
D gene: TRBD2
V gene: TRBV9

CDR3 protein: CSVERGGGAGLETQYF
CDR3 DNA: TGCAGCGTTGAACGGGGCGGGGGGGCCGGATTAGAGACCCAGTACTTC
clone size: -
J gene: TRBJ2-5
D gene: TRBD2
V gene: TRBV29-1

CDR3 protein: CASSLRDRVFKVFF
CDR3 DNA: TGCGCCAGCAGCTTGCGGGACAGGGTGTTTAAGGTTTTCTTT
clone size: once
J gene: TRBJ1-1
D gene: TRBD1
V gene: TRBV5-1

CDR3 protein: CASSPLAGQGLNEQYF
CDR3 DNA: TGCGCCAGCAGCCCACTGGCTGGACAGGGACTTAACGAGCAGTACTTC
clone size: -
J gene: TRBJ2-7
D gene: TRBD1
V gene: TRBV5-1

CDR3 protein: CASSITGTTHGELFF
CDR3 DNA: TGCGCCAGCAGCATTACCGGGACAACGCACGGGGAGCTGTTTTTT
clone size: -
J gene: TRBJ2-2
D gene: -
V gene: TRBV5-1

CDR3 protein: CAWKTGSSYEQYF
CDR3 DNA: TGTGCCTGGAAAACAGGGAGCTCCTACGAGCAGTACTTC
clone size: once
J gene: TRBJ2-7
D gene: -
V gene: TRBV30

CDR3 protein: CAISERENTGELFF
CDR3 DNA: TGTGCCATCAGTGAGCGGGAGAACACCGGGGAGCTGTTTTTT
clone size: -
J gene: TRBJ2-2
D gene: -
V gene: TRBV10-3

CDR3 protein: CASSPVLSRAGYGYTF
CDR3 DNA: TGTGCCAGCAGCCCAGTATTGAGCAGGGCCGGGTATGGCTACACCTTC
clone size: -
J gene: TRBJ1-2
D gene: -
V gene: TRBV5-5

CDR3 protein: CASSFGTAGNEQFF
CDR3 DNA: TGCGCCAGCAGCTTCGGGACAGCGGGCAATGAGCAGTTCTTC
clone size: -
J gene: TRBJ2-1
D gene: -
V gene: TRBV5-1

CDR3 protein: CASSPRLAGSTDTQYF
CDR3 DNA: TGTGCCAGCAGCCCGAGACTAGCGGGAAGCACAGATACGCAGTATTTT
clone size: -
J gene: TRBJ2-3
D gene: TRBD2
V gene: TRBV9

CDR3 protein: CASSPRTSGGLYRTGELFF
CDR3 DNA: TGTGCCAGCAGCCCTCGGACTAGCGGGGGACTCTACCGCACCGGGGAGCTGTTTTTT
clone size: -
J gene: TRBJ2-2
D gene: TRBD2
V gene: TRBV14

CDR3 protein: CASSLFSGGQETQYF
CDR3 DNA: TGTGCCAGCAGCTTATTCAGCGGGGGTCAAGAGACCCAGTACTTC
clone size: -
J gene: TRBJ2-5
D gene: TRBD2
V gene: TRBV7-2

CDR3 protein: CASIYEILSYNEQFF
CDR3 DNA: TGTGCCAGCATTTATGAGATCCTCTCCTACAATGAGCAGTTCTTC
clone size: -
J gene: TRBJ2-1
D gene: -
V gene: TRBV6-1

CDR3 protein: CAWSEQGNQPQHF
CDR3 DNA: TGTGCCTGGAGTGAACAGGGTAATCAGCCCCAGCATTTT
clone size: -
J gene: TRBJ1-5
D gene: -
V gene: TRBV30

CDR3 protein: CASSIYRASNTGELFF
CDR3 DNA: TGTGCCAGCAGCATCTACAGGGCCTCGAACACCGGGGAGCTGTTTTTT
clone size: -
J gene: TRBJ2-2
D gene: -
V gene: TRBV9

CDR3 protein: CAWSGGGSDRGYYGYTF
CDR3 DNA: TGTGCCTGGAGTGGGGGGGGATCGGACAGGGGTTACTATGGCTACACCTTC
clone size: few
J gene: TRBJ1-2
D gene: TRBD1
V gene: TRBV30

CDR3 protein: CSVGVQQGLFTDTQYF
CDR3 DNA: TGCAGCGTCGGGGTCCAACAGGGGCTTTTCACAGATACGCAGTATTTT
clone size: -
J gene: TRBJ2-3
D gene: TRBD1
V gene: TRBV29-1

CDR3 protein: CASSKGVGQGLLTDTQYF
CDR3 DNA: TGTGCCAGCAGCAAAGGAGTGGGGCAGGGATTGTTGACAGATACGCAGTATTTT
clone size: few
J gene: TRBJ2-3
D gene: -
V gene: TRBV21-1

CDR3 protein: CASSLKGGSDAFF
CDR3 DNA: TGTGCCAGCAGCTTGAAAGGGGGCTCTGACGCTTTCTTT
clone size: -
J gene: TRBJ1-1
D gene: TRBD1
V gene: TRBV5-4

CDR3 protein: CASSPPVLETQYF
CDR3 DNA: TGTGCCAGCTCACCACCCGTCTTAGAGACCCAGTACTTC
clone size: -
J gene: TRBJ2-5
D gene: -
V gene: TRBV18